The sequence of this T cell receptor (beta chain) was determined in a study of blood T cell repertoires in COVID-19. About the research overall: Specimens from acute and convalescent COVID-19 originated in the United States, Italy and Spain. Sample material is recorded as cDNA or gDNA derived from T cells, B-cell-depleted T cells, or PBMCs.

The CDR3 extends over 16 amino acids. Germline CDR1 is SGHRS and CDR2 is YFSETQ. With 3 bases clipped from V and 7 bases from J, the junction kept 11 bases outside the gene matches. In the source study's methods: For nucleated cells, counts were estimated from reference gene primer amplification. The data were produced by immunoSEQ multiplex PCR, yet TCRdb's version contains in-frame clones alone and is incomplete. Clonal size and the V and J genes are those of that table, whereas D and trimming came from the DNA. The table includes around 39,000 clones, roughly 78% detected once. This receptor was identified in a woman aged 70-85 years with acute or convalescent COVID-19. The chain couples TRBV5-1 to TRBJ1-2; TRBD1 matches 11 bases. The sample comprised peripheral blood. CDR3 DNA: TGCGCCAGCAGCTCCCTATCCTCGGGGACAGGGGGTGGCTACACCTTC. Amino acid sequence: CASSSLSSGTGGGYTF.